Below, 24 T cell receptor beta chains from the same sample are listed, as sequenced in a study of T-cell memory formation after mild COVID-19. TCRdb ran MiXCR on the 5' RACE reads and lists one entry per CDR3 protein. This repertoire shows about 560,000 distinct CDR3 sequences, approximately 15% found once; its top ten account for about 8.1%. Specimen: PBMCs or a T cell subset sorted from them (not recorded which). The receptors were sampled from an adult woman who had mild COVID-19 (a few samples of this study predate the infection). Cell type and time point are not known.

This clonotype has just a few counts. This chain joins TRBV27 and TRBJ2-7; either TRBD1 or TRBD2 may supply D (6 bases each). Germline V lookup: CDR1 MNHEY, CDR2 SMNVEV (reference sequence). CDR3 length equals 15 residues. V lost 6 bases and J 6 bases, leaving 21 bases between the germline ends. The CDR3 DNA is TGTGCCAGCAGGACCTACGGGGGCGCGGAGGCCGAGCAGTACTTC. Translated, it gives CASRTYGGAEAEQYF.

This clonotype was detected a few times. This sequence joins TRBV6-4 and TRBJ1-2, with TRBD1 identical over 7 bases. The CDR3 is 16 amino acids. CDR1 is MRHNA, CDR2 SNTAGT, per germline. V shed 2 bases and J 0 bases; nucleotides not matched to a gene: 6. The CDR3 sequence: CASSDRDRAANYGYTF. CDR3 nucleotides: TGTGCCAGCAGTGACCGAGACAGGGCCGCTAACTATGGCTACACCTTC.

A few counts support this clonotype. This chain joins TRBV14 and TRBJ2-7, with D possibly TRBD2 on 5 matching bases. The CDR3 totals 13 residues. The V and J ends lost 1 base and 4 bases respectively, with 8 bases between them. CDR1 SGHDN and CDR2 FVKESK come from the germline V gene. The CDR3 protein is CASSQGPGYEQYF. In DNA, the CDR3 is TGTGCCAGCAGCCAAGGGCCGGGGTACGAGCAGTACTTC.

J is TRBJ1-1 and V is TRBV6-1; no reliable D call. Trimming pared 2 bases from V and 3 bases from J, leaving 7 bases between. The CDR3 sequence is 13 residues long. Germline CDR1 reads MNHNS; CDR2 reads SASEGT. Here the CDR3 DNA reads TGTGCCAGCAGTGAAAGGTGGGACACTGAAGCTTTCTTT. It codes for CASSERWDTEAFF.

V usage is TRBV5-1 and J usage is TRBJ2-7; perhaps TRBD1 as D (6 bases). The CDR3 extends over 14 amino acids. V was clipped by 0 bases and J by 5 bases, with 12 bases between them. The germline gives CDR1 SGHRS, CDR2 YFSETQ. The CDR3 here is CASSLGYTGNEQYF. CDR3 DNA sequence: TGCGCCAGCAGCTTGGGATACACAGGGAACGAGCAGTACTTC.

CDR3 DNA sequence: TGCGCCAGCAGCTTACAGGGGAGCTCCTACGAGCAGTACTTC. It is translated as CASSLQGSSYEQYF. The V and J genes are TRBV5-1 and TRBJ2-7; TRBD1 aligns across 7 bases. The germline gives CDR1 SGHRS, CDR2 YFSETQ. The V and J ends lost 2 bases and 0 bases, in that order; junction bases with no gene match: 2. The CDR3 runs to 14 residues.

This clonotype showed up many times. This chain joins TRBV5-1 and TRBJ2-5; D ambiguous. CDR3 length: 13 amino acids. Trimming cost V 4 bases and J 4 bases, with 11 bases left between them. Germline V gives CDR1 SGHRS, CDR2 YFSETQ. This CDR3 reads CASSQAPRETQYF. The CDR3 DNA sequence: TGCGCCAGCAGCCAGGCTCCACGAGAGACCCAGTACTTC.

This clonotype was found a few times. This chain links TRBV27 with TRBJ2-3; TRBD2 is a possible D gene (5 bases). V lost 7 bases and J lost 0, with 14 bases in between. The CDR3 contains 15 residues. Germline V CDR1 and CDR2: MNHEY, SMNVEV (reference sequence). The CDR3 sequence: CASILLAGSTDTQYF. CDR3 DNA: TGTGCCAGCATTTTGTTGGCGGGTAGCACAGATACGCAGTATTTT.

This clonotype was detected only a few times. The chain links TRBV5-1 to TRBJ2-2; TRBD2 is a possible D gene (5 bases). This CDR3 is built from 16 residues. Trimming removed 3 bases from V and 1 base from J, with 13 bases in between. Germline-derived CDR1 and CDR2 are SGHRS and YFSETQ. The CDR3 region is CASSWPPTKNTGELFF. DNA for the CDR3: TGCGCCAGCAGCTGGCCCCCGACTAAGAACACCGGGGAGCTGTTTTTT.

This clonotype appeared a few times. The chain links TRBV7-2 to TRBJ2-7; D gene ambiguous. Trimming pared 3 bases from V and 0 bases from J, leaving 12 bases between. The CDR3 consists of 15 residues. Germline CDR1 SGHTA, CDR2 FQGNSA. The CDR3 DNA reads TGTGCCAGCAGCTTTGACTTTTTCAGCTCCTACGAGCAGTACTTC. Translated, it gives CASSFDFFSSYEQYF.

In its sample, this clonotype was seen a few times. This CDR3 is CASSRQLGAANEQYF. CDR3 in DNA: TGTGCCAGCAGCCGACAGCTGGGTGCAGCGAACGAGCAGTACTTC. The chain carries TRBV7-6 and TRBJ2-7, with D tentatively TRBD1 (5 bases). The CDR3 is 15 amino acids. Deletions cut 5 bases from V and 5 bases from J, with 19 bases between. Germline CDR1 SGHVS, CDR2 FNYEAQ. The complete variable domain, with remaining parts taken from reference TRBV7-6 and TRBJ2-7, reads GAGVSQSPRYKVTKRGQDVALRCDPISGHVSLYWYRQALGQGPEFLTYFNYEAQQDKSGLPNDRFSAERPEGSISTLTIQRTEQRDSAMYRCASSRQLGAANEQYFGPGTRLTVT.

This clonotype was recorded at least ten times. V and J are TRBV5-5 and TRBJ1-1; no reliable D call. Trimming stripped 3 bases from V and 5 bases from J, with 20 bases between. CDR1 SGHKS and CDR2 YYEKEE come from the germline V gene (reference sequence). The CDR3 extends over 16 amino acids. The DNA for the CDR3 is TGTGCCAGCAGCTGGAATTCCGGGCCCCTCCAGACTGAAGCTTTCTTT. It yields the protein CASSWNSGPLQTEAFF.

The V and J genes are TRBV3-1 and TRBJ1-2, with D possibly being TRBD1 (5 bases). CDR1 and CDR2 (germline): LGHDT, YNNKEL (reference sequence). The V and J ends lost 4 bases and 4 bases respectively, with 19 bases between them. This CDR3 has 16 residues. Here the CDR3 reads CASSPSRSRDFYGYTF. As DNA, the CDR3 is TGTGCCAGCAGCCCCTCCCGGAGCCGGGACTTCTATGGCTACACCTTC.

This clonotype was seen only a few times. The CDR3 DNA sequence: TGTGCCAGCAGCTTGGGACCCCCCCGGGACTATGGCTACACCTTC. Translated, it gives CASSLGPPRDYGYTF. V usage is TRBV5-8 and J usage is TRBJ1-2; no clear D. Germline CDR1 and CDR2: SGHTS and YDEGEE. Trimming removed 0 bases from V and 3 bases from J, with 12 bases in between. This CDR3 contains 15 residues.

The V call is TRBV7-9, the J call TRBJ2-5; the D is unclear. CDR1 is SEHNR and CDR2 is FQNEAQ in the germline V gene (reference sequence). The CDR3 runs to 16 residues. Trimming pared 2 bases from V and 5 bases from J, leaving 18 bases between. The CDR3 is CASSLIPTYQVETQYF. The CDR3 nucleotides read TGTGCCAGCAGCTTAATCCCCACGTATCAGGTCGAGACCCAGTACTTC.

V is TRBV18 and J is TRBJ2-7; 10 positions agree with TRBD2. V lost 2 bases and J lost 4; bases outside the gene matches: 5. This CDR3 has 15 residues. Germline assignment: CDR1 KGHSH and CDR2 LQKENI. Here the CDR3 reads CASSPAKRGGYEQYF. The CDR3 bases are TGTGCCAGCTCACCAGCTAAGCGGGGGGGGTACGAGCAGTACTTC.

This clonotype has a handful of counts. The chain is built from TRBV20-1 and TRBJ1-2, with D possibly being TRBD1 (6 bases). Germline CDR1 DFQATT, CDR2 SNEGSKA (reference sequence). CDR3 length: 10 amino acids. As DNA, the CDR3 is TGCAGCGGCGGGGTAACCCAGGGGACCTTC. It yields the protein CSGGVTQGTF.

V and J are TRBV4-3 and TRBJ2-7; TRBD2 aligns across 8 bases. V gave up 0 bases and J gave up 0 bases; unmatched junction bases: 7. The CDR3 has 17 residues. Looked up from germline, CDR1 is LGHNA and CDR2 is YSLEER. CDR3 nucleotides: TGCGCCAGCAGCCAAGAGCGGGGGGCTGGAGGCTCCTACGAGCAGTACTTC. Protein sequence: CASSQERGAGGSYEQYF.

The chain is built from TRBV12-5 and TRBJ2-3, with D maybe TRBD2 (6 bases). The germline V gene encodes CDR1 LGHNT and CDR2 FRNRAP. V was trimmed by 2 bases and J by 2 bases, leaving 11 bases between them. The CDR3 is made up of 15 amino acids. The CDR3 reads CASGLRRGTTDTQYF. The CDR3, as DNA: TGTGCTAGTGGTTTGCGGCGCGGGACCACAGATACGCAGTATTTT.

This clonotype was seen a handful of times. The V gene is TRBV5-1, the J gene TRBJ2-1, with 7 nucleotides matching TRBD1. Trimming at V came to 3 bases and at J to 4 bases, leaving 13 bases not matched to a gene. Germline V gene data show CDR1 as SGHRS and CDR2 as YFSETQ. CDR3 length: 17 amino acids. The CDR3 loop is CASSWHQTGIIYNEQFF. The CDR3 bases are TGCGCCAGCAGCTGGCACCAGACAGGGATAATATACAATGAGCAGTTCTTC.

This clonotype was seen only a few times. The gene calls are TRBV6-5 and TRBJ1-5; D uncertain. V was clipped by 4 bases and J by 7 bases, with 11 bases between them. In germline, CDR1 is MNHEY, CDR2 SVGAGI. The CDR3 spans 13 residues. The CDR3 DNA is TGTGCCAGCAGTTTTGGCAGAGGGCAGCCCCAGCATTTT. Amino acids: CASSFGRGQPQHF.

This clonotype showed up just a few times. The chain carries TRBV5-1 and TRBJ1-6, with D unresolved. Germline V gene data show CDR1 as SGHRS and CDR2 as YFSETQ. CDR3 length equals 14 residues. Trimming cost V 2 bases and J 5 bases, with 8 bases left between them. CDR3 nucleotides: TGCGCCAGCAGCTTTCGCACAGATAATTCACCCCTCCACTTT. This sequence encodes CASSFRTDNSPLHF.

This chain uses TRBV23-1 with TRBJ2-1; D gene ambiguous. TRBV23-1 is reported as an ORF; its role is uncertain. V was clipped by 6 bases and J by 0 bases, with 12 bases between them. The CDR3 is 15 amino acids. CDR3 DNA sequence: TGCGCCAGCAGCCACTGGGTGGGCTCCTACAATGAGCAGTTCTTC. Amino acid sequence: CASSHWVGSYNEQFF.

The J gene is TRBJ2-5, the V gene TRBV3-1; 13 bases map to TRBD2. Germline V gene sequence: CDR1 LGHDT, CDR2 YNNKEL (reference sequence). The CDR3 totals 19 residues. The V segment lost 3 bases and the J segment 4 bases; nucleotides outside the gene matches: 14. The CDR3 DNA is TGTGCCAGCAGCCAGCGCCCCGGGACTAGCGGGGAGTGGGTAGAGACCCAGTACTTC. Its translation is CASSQRPGTSGEWVETQYF.